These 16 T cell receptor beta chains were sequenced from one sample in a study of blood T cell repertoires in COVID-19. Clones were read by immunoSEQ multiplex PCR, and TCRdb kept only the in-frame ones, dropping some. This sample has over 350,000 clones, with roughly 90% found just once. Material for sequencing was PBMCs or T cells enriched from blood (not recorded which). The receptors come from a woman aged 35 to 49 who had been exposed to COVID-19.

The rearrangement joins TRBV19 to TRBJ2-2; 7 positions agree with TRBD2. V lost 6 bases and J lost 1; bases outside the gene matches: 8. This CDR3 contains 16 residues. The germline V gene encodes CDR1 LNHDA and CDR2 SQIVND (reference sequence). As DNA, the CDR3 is TGTGCCAGTAGATTCAAAGGACTAGTGAACACCGGGGAGCTGTTTTTT. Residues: CASRFKGLVNTGELFF.

In DNA, the CDR3 is TGTGCCAGCAGCTCACAGGGTACCCGGGCGCCCCAGCATTTT. This codes for CASSSQGTRAPQHF. This chain uses TRBV2 with TRBJ1-5, with D possibly TRBD1 on 6 matching bases. Germline CDR1 reads SNHLY; CDR2 reads FYNNEI. V was shortened by 6 bases and J by 9 bases, with 18 bases between the two germline ends. The CDR3 consists of 14 residues.

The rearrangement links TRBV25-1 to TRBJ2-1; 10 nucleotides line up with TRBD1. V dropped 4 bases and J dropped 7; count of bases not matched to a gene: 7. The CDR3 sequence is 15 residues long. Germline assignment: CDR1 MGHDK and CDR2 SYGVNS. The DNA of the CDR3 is TGTGCCAGCAGTGCCTCCGACAGGGGGCTGAATGAGCAGTTCTTC. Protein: CASSASDRGLNEQFF.

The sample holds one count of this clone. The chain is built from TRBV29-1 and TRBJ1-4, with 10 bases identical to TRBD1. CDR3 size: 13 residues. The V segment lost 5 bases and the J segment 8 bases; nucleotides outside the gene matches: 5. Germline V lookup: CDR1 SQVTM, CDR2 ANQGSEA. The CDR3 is CSVLGTGAEKLFF. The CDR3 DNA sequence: TGCAGCGTTTTAGGGACAGGGGCCGAAAAACTGTTTTTT.

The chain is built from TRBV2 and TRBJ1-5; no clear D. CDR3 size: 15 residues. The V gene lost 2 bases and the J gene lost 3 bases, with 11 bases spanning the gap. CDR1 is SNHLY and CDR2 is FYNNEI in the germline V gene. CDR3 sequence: CASSERGSYNQPQHF. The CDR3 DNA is TGTGCCAGCAGTGAACGAGGCAGTTACAATCAGCCCCAGCATTTT.

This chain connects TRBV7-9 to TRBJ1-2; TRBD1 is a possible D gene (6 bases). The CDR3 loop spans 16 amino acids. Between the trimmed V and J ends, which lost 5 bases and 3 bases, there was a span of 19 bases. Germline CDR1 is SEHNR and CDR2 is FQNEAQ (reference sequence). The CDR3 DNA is TGTGCCAGCAGCCAGATCCAATTGGACAGCGACTATGGCTACACCTTC. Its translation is CASSQIQLDSDYGYTF.

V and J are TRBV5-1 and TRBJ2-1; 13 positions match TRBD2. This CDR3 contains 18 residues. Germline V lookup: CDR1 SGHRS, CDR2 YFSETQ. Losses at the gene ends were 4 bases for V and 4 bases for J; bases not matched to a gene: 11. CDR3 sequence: CASSLGTSGMGWYNEQFF. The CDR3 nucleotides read TGCGCCAGCAGCCTGGGGACTAGCGGGATGGGGTGGTACAATGAGCAGTTCTTC.

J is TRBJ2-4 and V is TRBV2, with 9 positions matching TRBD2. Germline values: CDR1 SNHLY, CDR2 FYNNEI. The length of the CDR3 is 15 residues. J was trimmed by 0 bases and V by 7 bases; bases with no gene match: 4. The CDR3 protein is CASTREGLAKNIQYF. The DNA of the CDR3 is TGTGCCAGCACGCGGGAGGGACTAGCCAAAAACATTCAGTACTTC.

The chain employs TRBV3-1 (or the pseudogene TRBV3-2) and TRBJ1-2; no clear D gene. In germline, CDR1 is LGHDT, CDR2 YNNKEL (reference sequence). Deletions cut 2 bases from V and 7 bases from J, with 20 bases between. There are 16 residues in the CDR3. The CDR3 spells CASSQSDRGYLGGYTF. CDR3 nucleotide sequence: TGTGCCAGCAGCCAATCCGACCGGGGATATTTGGGTGGCTACACCTTC.

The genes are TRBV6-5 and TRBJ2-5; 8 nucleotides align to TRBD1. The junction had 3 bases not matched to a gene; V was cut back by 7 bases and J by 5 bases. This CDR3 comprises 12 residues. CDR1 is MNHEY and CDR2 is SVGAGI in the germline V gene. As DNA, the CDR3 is TGTGCCAGCAAGACAGGGGCCGAGACCCAGTACTTC. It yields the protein CASKTGAETQYF.

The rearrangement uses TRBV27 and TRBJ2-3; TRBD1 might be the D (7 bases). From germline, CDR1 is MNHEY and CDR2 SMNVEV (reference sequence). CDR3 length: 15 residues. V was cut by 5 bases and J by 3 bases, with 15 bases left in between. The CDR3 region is CASSLSQGRTDTQYF. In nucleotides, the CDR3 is TGTGCCAGCAGTCTCTCACAGGGGAGGACAGATACGCAGTATTTT.

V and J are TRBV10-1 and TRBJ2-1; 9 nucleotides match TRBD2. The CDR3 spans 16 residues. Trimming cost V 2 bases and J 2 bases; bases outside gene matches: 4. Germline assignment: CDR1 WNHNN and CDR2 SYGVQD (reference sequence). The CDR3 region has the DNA TGCGCCAGCAGTGAGGTGAGACTAGCGGCCTACAATGAGCAGTTCTTC. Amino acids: CASSEVRLAAYNEQFF.

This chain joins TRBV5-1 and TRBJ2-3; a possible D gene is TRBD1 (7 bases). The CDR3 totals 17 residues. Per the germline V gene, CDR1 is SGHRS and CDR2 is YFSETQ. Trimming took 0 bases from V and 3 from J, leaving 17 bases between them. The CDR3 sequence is CASSLVSGGRITDTQYF. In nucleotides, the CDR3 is TGCGCCAGCAGCTTGGTGTCAGGGGGGAGAATAACAGATACGCAGTATTTT.

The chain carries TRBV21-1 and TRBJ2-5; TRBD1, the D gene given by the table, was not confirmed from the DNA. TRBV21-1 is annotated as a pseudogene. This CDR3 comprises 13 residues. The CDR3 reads CASSKDSQETQYF. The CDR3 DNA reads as TGTGCCAGCAGCAAGGACAGTCAAGAGACCCAGTACTTC.

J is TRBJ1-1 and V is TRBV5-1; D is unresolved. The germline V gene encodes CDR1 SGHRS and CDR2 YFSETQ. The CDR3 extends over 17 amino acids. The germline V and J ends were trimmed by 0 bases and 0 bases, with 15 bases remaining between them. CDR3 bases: TGCGCCAGCAGCTTGGGAAGAGCCCTTCCTATGAACACTGAAGCTTTCTTT. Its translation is CASSLGRALPMNTEAFF.

CDR3 protein: CASSPAGGTGRNEQFF. The CDR3, as DNA: TGCGCCAGCAGCCCCGCCGGCGGGACAGGGCGAAATGAGCAGTTCTTC. The chain carries TRBV5-1 and TRBJ2-1, with 9 bases that match TRBD1. CDR3 size: 16 residues. Germline V lookup: CDR1 SGHRS, CDR2 YFSETQ. V trimming: 4 bases; J trimming: 7 bases; junction bases outside the gene matches: 12.